This T cell receptor (beta chain) originates from a study of T cells after yellow fever vaccination. With V trimmed by 4 bases and J by 5 bases, 2 bases remained unmatched. The V gene's germline CDR1 is SGHRS and CDR2 YFSETQ. The CDR3 has 13 amino acids. TCRdb ran MiXCR on the 5' RACE reads and lists one entry per CDR3 protein. The sample gives about 350,000 distinct CDR3 sequences, about an eighth of which show up once; around 3% is in the top ten. This clonotype was found many times. The antigen is undetermined. Study-level findings and limits: After the booster, roughly 96% of CD4 and about 90% of CD8 primary-response clones were re-detected.

The chain joins TRBV5-1 to TRBJ2-5, with 10 bases aligning to TRBD1. The sample consisted of CD4+ T cells sorted from PBMCs, taken 15 days after the yellow fever booster vaccination. This clonotype originated in a man younger than 35 who received the YFV17D yellow fever vaccine. Here the CDR3 reads CASSMDRGETQYF. DNA of the CDR3: TGCGCCAGCAGCATGGACAGGGGGGAGACCCAGTACTTC.